The present entry profiles one T cell receptor beta chain with its context. The data were taken from a study of blood T cell repertoires in COVID-19. CDR1 is LNHDA, CDR2 SQIVND, per germline (reference sequence). The CDR3 spans 14 residues. The V gene lost 6 bases and the J gene lost 3 bases, with 14 bases spanning the gap. Libraries were prepared by immunoSEQ multiplex PCR; TCRdb keeps only in-frame clonotypes and omits some of them. The sample contains approximately 110,000 clones, around 80% of which appear only once. The J gene is TRBJ2-5, the V gene TRBV19; the D gene is possibly TRBD2 (6 bases). Sequencing was done on a sample of peripheral blood. The receptor was isolated from a human donor in a cohort sampled during active or convalescent COVID-19. The CDR3 nucleotides are TGTGCCAGTAGCCCCCGTGGCGGGGAAGAGACCCAGTACTTC. Translated: CASSPRGGEETQYF.